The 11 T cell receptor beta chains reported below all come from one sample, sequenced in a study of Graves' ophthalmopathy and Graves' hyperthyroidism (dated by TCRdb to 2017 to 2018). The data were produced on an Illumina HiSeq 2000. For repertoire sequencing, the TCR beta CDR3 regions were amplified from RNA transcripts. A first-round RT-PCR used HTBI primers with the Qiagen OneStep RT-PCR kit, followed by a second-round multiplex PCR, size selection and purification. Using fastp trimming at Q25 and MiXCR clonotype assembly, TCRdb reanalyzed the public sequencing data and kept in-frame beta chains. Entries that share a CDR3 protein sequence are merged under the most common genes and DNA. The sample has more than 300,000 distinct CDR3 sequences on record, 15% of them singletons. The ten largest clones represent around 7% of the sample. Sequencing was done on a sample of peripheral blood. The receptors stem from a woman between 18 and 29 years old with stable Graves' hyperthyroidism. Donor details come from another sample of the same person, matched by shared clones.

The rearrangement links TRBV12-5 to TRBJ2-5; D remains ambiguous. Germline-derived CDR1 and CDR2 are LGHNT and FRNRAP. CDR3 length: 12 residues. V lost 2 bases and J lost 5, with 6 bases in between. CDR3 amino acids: CASGLLGETQYF. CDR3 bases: TGTGCTAGTGGTTTGTTGGGGGAGACCCAGTACTTC.

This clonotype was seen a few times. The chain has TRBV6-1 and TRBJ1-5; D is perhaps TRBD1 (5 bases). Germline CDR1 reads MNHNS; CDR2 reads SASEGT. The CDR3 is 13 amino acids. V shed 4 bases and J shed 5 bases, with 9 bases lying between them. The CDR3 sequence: CASSVGADQPQHF. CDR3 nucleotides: TGTGCCAGCAGTGTAGGGGCGGATCAGCCCCAGCATTTT.

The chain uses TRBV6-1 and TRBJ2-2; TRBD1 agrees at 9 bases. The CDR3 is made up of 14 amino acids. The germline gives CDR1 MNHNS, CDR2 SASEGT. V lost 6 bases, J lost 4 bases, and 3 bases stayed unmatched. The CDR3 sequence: CASSGTGFTGELFF. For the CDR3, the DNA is TGTGCCAGCAGCGGGACAGGGTTCACCGGGGAGCTGTTTTTT.

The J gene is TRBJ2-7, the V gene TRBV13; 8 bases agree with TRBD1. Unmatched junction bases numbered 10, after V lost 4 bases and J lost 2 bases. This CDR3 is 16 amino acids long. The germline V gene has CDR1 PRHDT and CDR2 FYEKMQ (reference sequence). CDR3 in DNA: TGTGCCAGCAGCTCCCAGAGGACAGGGACCGCCTACGAGCAGTACTTC. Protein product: CASSSQRTGTAYEQYF.

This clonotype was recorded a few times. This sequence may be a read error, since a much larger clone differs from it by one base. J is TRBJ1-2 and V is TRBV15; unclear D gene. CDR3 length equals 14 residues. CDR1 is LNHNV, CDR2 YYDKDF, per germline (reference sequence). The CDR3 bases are TGTGCCTCCAGCAGAACAAGGGCGACGAGTGGCTACACCTTC. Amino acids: CASSRTRATSGYTF. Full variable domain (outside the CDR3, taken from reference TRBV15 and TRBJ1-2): DAMVIQNPRYQVTQFGKPVTLSCSQTLNHNVMYWYQQKSSQAPKLLFHYYDKDFNNEADTPDNFQSRRPNTSFCFLDIRSPGLGDTAMYLCASSRTRATSGYTFGSGTRLTVV.

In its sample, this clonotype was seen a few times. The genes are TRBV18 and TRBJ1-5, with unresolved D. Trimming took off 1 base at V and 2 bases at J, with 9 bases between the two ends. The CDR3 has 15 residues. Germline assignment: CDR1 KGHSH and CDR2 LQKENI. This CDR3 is CASSPQGLGNQPQHF. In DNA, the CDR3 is TGTGCCAGCTCACCACAGGGTCTCGGCAATCAGCCCCAGCATTTT.

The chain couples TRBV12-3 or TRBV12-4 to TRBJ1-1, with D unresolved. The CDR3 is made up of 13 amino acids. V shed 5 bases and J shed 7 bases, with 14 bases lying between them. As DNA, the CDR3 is TGTGCCAGCAGTATCCGGCTCGAGGGTGAAGCTTTCTTT. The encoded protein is CASSIRLEGEAFF.

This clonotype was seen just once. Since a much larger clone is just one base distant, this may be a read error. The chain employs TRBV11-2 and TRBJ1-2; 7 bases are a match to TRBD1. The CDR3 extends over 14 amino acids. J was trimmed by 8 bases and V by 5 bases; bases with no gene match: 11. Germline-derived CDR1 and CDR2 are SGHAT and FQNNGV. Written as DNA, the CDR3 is TGTGCCAGCAGCCTAGGGACAGTGTTGGAGGGCTACACCTTC. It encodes CASSLGTVLEGYTF.

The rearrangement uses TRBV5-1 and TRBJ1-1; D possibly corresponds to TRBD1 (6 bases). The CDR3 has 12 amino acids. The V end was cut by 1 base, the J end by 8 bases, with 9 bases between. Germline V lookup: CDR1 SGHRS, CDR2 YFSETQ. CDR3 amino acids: CASSLRGKEAFF. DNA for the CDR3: TGCGCCAGCAGCTTGAGGGGGAAGGAAGCTTTCTTT.

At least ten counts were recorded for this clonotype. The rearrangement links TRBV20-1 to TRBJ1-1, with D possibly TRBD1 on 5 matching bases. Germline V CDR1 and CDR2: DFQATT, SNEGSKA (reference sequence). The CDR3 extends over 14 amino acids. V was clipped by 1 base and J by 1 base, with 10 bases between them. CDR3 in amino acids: CSARGDLGNTEAFF. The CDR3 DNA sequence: TGCAGTGCTAGAGGGGACCTCGGGAACACTGAAGCTTTCTTT.

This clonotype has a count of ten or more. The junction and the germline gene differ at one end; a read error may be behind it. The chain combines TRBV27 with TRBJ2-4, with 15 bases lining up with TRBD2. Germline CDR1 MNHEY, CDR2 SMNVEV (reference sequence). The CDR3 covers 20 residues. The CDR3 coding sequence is TGTGCCAGCAGTCTACTCCCCGGGACTAGCGGGGGGCCTGGCAAAAACATTAAGTACTTC. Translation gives CASSLLPGTSGGPGKNIKYF.